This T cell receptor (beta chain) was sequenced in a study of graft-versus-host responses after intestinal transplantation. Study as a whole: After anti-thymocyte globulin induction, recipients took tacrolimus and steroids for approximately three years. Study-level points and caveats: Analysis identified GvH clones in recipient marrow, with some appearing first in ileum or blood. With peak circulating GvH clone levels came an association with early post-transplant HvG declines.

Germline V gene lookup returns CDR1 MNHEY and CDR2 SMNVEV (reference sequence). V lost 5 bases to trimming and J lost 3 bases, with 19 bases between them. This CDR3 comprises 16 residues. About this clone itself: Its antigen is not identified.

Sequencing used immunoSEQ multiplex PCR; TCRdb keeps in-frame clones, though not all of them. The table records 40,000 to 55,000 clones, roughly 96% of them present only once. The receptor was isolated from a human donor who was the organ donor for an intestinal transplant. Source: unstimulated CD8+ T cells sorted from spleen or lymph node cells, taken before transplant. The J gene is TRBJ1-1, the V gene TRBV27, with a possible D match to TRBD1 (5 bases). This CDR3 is CASSERDPGLYTEAFF. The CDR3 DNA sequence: TGTGCCAGCAGTGAGCGGGACCCAGGGTTGTACACTGAAGCTTTCTTT.